This TCR beta chain is from a study of T cell responses to AZD1222 COVID-19 vaccine. Looked up from germline, CDR1 is MRHNA and CDR2 is SNTAGT. V gave up 0 bases and J gave up 0 bases, with 17 bases separating them. This CDR3 spans 18 amino acids. Only in-frame clones appear in the TCRdb table, and some are missing; sequencing was by immunoSEQ multiplex PCR. The profile covers 75,000 to 95,000 clones, with 90% appearing a single time and about 4.3% taken by the ten largest. The sample holds one count of this clone. The sample consisted of peripheral blood, taken on day 0 of AZD1222 vaccination. This rearrangement joins TRBV6-4 to TRBJ1-2; a possible D gene is TRBD1 (6 bases). This clonotype was sampled from an adult in good health. The chain's CDR3 is CASSDSGGQGASNYGYTF. For the CDR3, the DNA is TGTGCCAGCAGTGACTCTGGGGGGCAGGGAGCTTCTAACTATGGCTACACCTTC.